Listed below are T cell receptor beta chains from one sample, sequenced in a study of shared clonotypes between healthy human individuals. Data came from immunoSEQ multiplex PCR; TCRdb stores just in-frame clones and leaves some out. This table has about 2.3 million clones, roughly 92% appearing once. Sequences were obtained from naive CD4+ T cells from PBMCs. These receptors were obtained from a man younger than 35 in good health. Some clones in this sample may be carry-over from other donors' samples. Both conserved end residues are part of each CDR3. A D gene is named only where the DNA matches it firmly. For some rows the clone size is stated as once, few or many, or as a class when expanded; others skip it.

v_gene: TRBV5-1
abundance: .
j_gene: TRBJ1-1
d_gene: .
CDR3aa: CASSLVIDTEAFF
CDR3nt: TGCGCCAGCAGCTTGGTAATAGACACTGAAGCTTTCTTT

v_gene: TRBV5-1
abundance: once
j_gene: TRBJ2-2
d_gene: .
CDR3aa: CASSSDGYTGELFF
CDR3nt: TGCGCCAGCAGCTCGGACGGATACACCGGGGAGCTGTTTTTT

v_gene: TRBV5-4
abundance: .
j_gene: TRBJ2-6
d_gene: .
CDR3aa: CASSEGRVSGANVLTF
CDR3nt: TGTGCCAGCAGCGAGGGCAGGGTGTCTGGGGCCAACGTCCTGACTTTC

v_gene: TRBV6-1
abundance: .
j_gene: TRBJ1-4
d_gene: .
CDR3aa: CASTSTGKWDEKLFF
CDR3nt: TGTGCCAGCACTAGTACAGGGAAGTGGGATGAAAAACTGTTTTTT

v_gene: TRBV5-6
abundance: .
j_gene: TRBJ2-5
d_gene: TRBD1
CDR3aa: CASSFGDRGETQYF
CDR3nt: TGTGCCAGCAGCTTCGGGGACAGGGGCGAGACCCAGTACTTC

v_gene: TRBV20-1
abundance: .
j_gene: TRBJ2-3
d_gene: .
CDR3aa: CSAALRDTQYF
CDR3nt: TGCAGTGCCGCCTTGAGAGATACGCAGTATTTT

v_gene: TRBV6-6
abundance: .
j_gene: TRBJ1-1
d_gene: .
CDR3aa: CASSYGGGEAFF
CDR3nt: TGTGCCAGCAGTTACGGGGGGGGCGAAGCTTTCTTT

v_gene: TRBV4-1
abundance: .
j_gene: TRBJ2-4
d_gene: TRBD2
CDR3aa: CASSQVASGSVSNIQYF
CDR3nt: TGCGCCAGCAGCCAAGTGGCCAGCGGGAGCGTGTCGAACATTCAGTACTTC

v_gene: TRBV6-1
abundance: .
j_gene: TRBJ2-7
d_gene: TRBD2
CDR3aa: CAAWGLAGVYEQYF
CDR3nt: TGTGCCGCCTGGGGACTAGCGGGAGTATACGAGCAGTACTTC

v_gene: TRBV18
abundance: .
j_gene: TRBJ2-5
d_gene: TRBD2
CDR3aa: CASSPGTSGRETQYF
CDR3nt: TGTGCCAGCTCACCCGGGACTAGCGGGAGGGAGACCCAGTACTTC

v_gene: TRBV28
abundance: once
j_gene: TRBJ1-5
d_gene: TRBD1
CDR3aa: CASSSGGPGNQPQHF
CDR3nt: TGTGCCAGCAGCTCAGGGGGACCGGGCAATCAGCCCCAGCATTTT

v_gene: TRBV4-2
abundance: .
j_gene: TRBJ2-5
d_gene: .
CDR3aa: CASSQEGSWRETQYF
CDR3nt: TGTGCCAGCAGCCAAGAGGGTAGCTGGCGGGAGACCCAGTACTTC

v_gene: TRBV30
abundance: once
j_gene: TRBJ2-3
d_gene: .
CDR3aa: CAWTRGWGRKDTQYF
CDR3nt: TGTGCCTGGACGAGAGGTTGGGGGCGGAAAGATACGCAGTATTTT

v_gene: TRBV7-2
abundance: .
j_gene: TRBJ2-1
d_gene: .
CDR3aa: CASSPPGRHYNEQFF
CDR3nt: TGTGCCAGCAGTCCCCCGGGACGGCACTACAATGAGCAGTTCTTC

v_gene: TRBV18
abundance: once
j_gene: TRBJ1-1
d_gene: .
CDR3aa: CASSPNRDTEAFF
CDR3nt: TGTGCCAGCTCACCAAACAGGGACACTGAAGCTTTCTTT

v_gene: TRBV10-3
abundance: .
j_gene: TRBJ2-1
d_gene: TRBD2
CDR3aa: CAIKSARLAGESSYNEQFF
CDR3nt: TGTGCCATCAAGAGCGCCCGACTAGCGGGGGAGAGCTCCTACAATGAGCAGTTCTTC

v_gene: TRBV9
abundance: .
j_gene: TRBJ2-5
d_gene: TRBD2
CDR3aa: CASNPSGNSETQYF
CDR3nt: TGTGCCAGCAACCCTAGCGGGAATTCAGAGACCCAGTACTTC

v_gene: TRBV5-4
abundance: .
j_gene: TRBJ2-5
d_gene: TRBD2
CDR3aa: CASSPEGLAGASQYF
CDR3nt: TGTGCCAGCAGCCCGGAAGGACTAGCGGGTGCGTCCCAGTACTTC

v_gene: TRBV6-5
abundance: .
j_gene: TRBJ2-4
d_gene: TRBD1
CDR3aa: CASSPGQLNIQYF
CDR3nt: TGTGCCAGCAGTCCGGGACAGCTAAACATTCAGTACTTC

v_gene: TRBV7-9
abundance: .
j_gene: TRBJ2-3
d_gene: TRBD2
CDR3aa: CASSLGTSGPSTDTQYF
CDR3nt: TGTGCCAGCAGCCTCGGGACTAGCGGGCCCAGCACAGATACGCAGTATTTT

v_gene: TRBV5-5
abundance: .
j_gene: TRBJ1-4
d_gene: .
CDR3aa: CASSRDRSIEKLFF
CDR3nt: TGTGCCAGCAGCCGAGACAGGTCCATCGAAAAACTGTTTTTT

v_gene: TRBV28
abundance: once
j_gene: TRBJ2-1
d_gene: .
CDR3aa: CASSSPSTNNEQFF
CDR3nt: TGTGCCAGCAGTTCCCCTAGCACTAACAATGAGCAGTTCTTC

v_gene: TRBV5-4
abundance: .
j_gene: TRBJ2-7
d_gene: TRBD1
CDR3aa: CASSPPGQGTYEQYF
CDR3nt: TGTGCCAGCAGCCCACCGGGACAGGGAACCTACGAGCAGTACTTC

v_gene: TRBV27
abundance: .
j_gene: TRBJ2-4
d_gene: .
CDR3aa: CASSRDLYLAKNIQYF
CDR3nt: TGTGCCAGCAGTAGGGACCTCTACCTAGCCAAAAACATTCAGTACTTC

v_gene: TRBV2
abundance: .
j_gene: TRBJ2-5
d_gene: TRBD2
CDR3aa: CASSRWLAGVETQYF
CDR3nt: TGTGCCAGCAGTCGATGGCTAGCGGGAGTGGAGACCCAGTACTTC

v_gene: TRBV2
abundance: .
j_gene: TRBJ1-1
d_gene: .
CDR3aa: CASSTGTPNTEAFF
CDR3nt: TGTGCCAGCAGTACAGGGACCCCGAACACTGAAGCTTTCTTT

v_gene: TRBV6-5
abundance: .
j_gene: TRBJ2-7
d_gene: TRBD2
CDR3aa: CASSYGSGGTYEQYF
CDR3nt: TGTGCCAGCAGTTACGGGTCGGGAGGGACATACGAGCAGTACTTC

v_gene: TRBV12-5
abundance: .
j_gene: TRBJ1-1
d_gene: .
CDR3aa: CASGREMNTEAFF
CDR3nt: TGTGCTAGTGGCCGTGAGATGAACACTGAAGCTTTCTTT

v_gene: TRBV6-5
abundance: .
j_gene: TRBJ2-5
d_gene: TRBD1
CDR3aa: CASRKQGAGETQYF
CDR3nt: TGTGCCAGCAGAAAACAGGGGGCGGGGGAGACCCAGTACTTC

v_gene: TRBV2
abundance: .
j_gene: TRBJ2-1
d_gene: .
CDR3aa: CASRADRSNEQFF
CDR3nt: TGTGCCAGCAGAGCTGACAGGTCCAATGAGCAGTTCTTC

v_gene: TRBV6-5
abundance: .
j_gene: TRBJ2-1
d_gene: TRBD2
CDR3aa: CASSYDWGGRRDEQFF
CDR3nt: TGTGCCAGCAGTTACGATTGGGGCGGGAGGAGGGATGAGCAGTTCTTC

v_gene: TRBV15
abundance: .
j_gene: TRBJ1-2
d_gene: .
CDR3aa: CATSRGKGTNYGYTF
CDR3nt: TGTGCCACCAGCAGAGGGAAAGGAACTAACTATGGCTACACCTTC

v_gene: TRBV10-3
abundance: .
j_gene: TRBJ2-3
d_gene: .
CDR3aa: CAISETGSTDTQYF
CDR3nt: TGTGCCATCAGTGAAACGGGATCCACAGATACGCAGTATTTT

v_gene: TRBV7-2
abundance: .
j_gene: TRBJ2-5
d_gene: TRBD1
CDR3aa: CASSLLGQVQETQYF
CDR3nt: TGTGCCAGCAGCTTGTTGGGACAGGTCCAAGAGACCCAGTACTTC

v_gene: TRBV14
abundance: .
j_gene: TRBJ1-2
d_gene: .
CDR3aa: CASSQGAGALSYGYTF
CDR3nt: TGTGCCAGCAGCCAAGGGGCGGGGGCGCTTAGCTATGGCTACACCTTC

v_gene: TRBV28
abundance: .
j_gene: TRBJ1-5
d_gene: .
CDR3aa: CASRGPGNQPQHF
CDR3nt: TGTGCCAGCAGGGGCCCAGGCAATCAGCCCCAGCATTTT

v_gene: TRBV19
abundance: .
j_gene: TRBJ1-2
d_gene: .
CDR3aa: CASSSPAGQNYGYTF
CDR3nt: TGTGCCAGTAGTTCCCCTGCCGGGCAGAACTATGGCTACACCTTC

v_gene: TRBV28
abundance: .
j_gene: TRBJ2-7
d_gene: .
CDR3aa: CASSPVPSEQYF
CDR3nt: TGTGCCAGCAGTCCCGTACCGTCCGAGCAGTACTTC

v_gene: TRBV4-3
abundance: .
j_gene: TRBJ2-2
d_gene: TRBD1
CDR3aa: CASSQGDSSTGELFF
CDR3nt: TGCGCCAGCAGCCAAGGGGACAGCTCTACCGGGGAGCTGTTTTTT

v_gene: TRBV5-1
abundance: .
j_gene: TRBJ2-5
d_gene: TRBD1
CDR3aa: CASSLAGRGQETQYF
CDR3nt: TGCGCCAGCAGCTTGGCTGGTAGGGGGCAGGAGACCCAGTACTTC

v_gene: TRBV21-1
abundance: .
j_gene: TRBJ2-7
d_gene: .
CDR3aa: CASSVRQSGRSGYEQYF
CDR3nt: TGTGCCAGCAGCGTCCGACAGAGCGGGAGATCGGGCTACGAGCAGTACTTC

v_gene: TRBV30
abundance: .
j_gene: TRBJ1-1
d_gene: .
CDR3aa: CAWDTASHTEAFF
CDR3nt: TGTGCCTGGGACACAGCCTCTCACACTGAAGCTTTCTTT

v_gene: TRBV19
abundance: .
j_gene: TRBJ1-3
d_gene: .
CDR3aa: CASRDRAYSSGNTIYF
CDR3nt: TGTGCCAGTAGGGACAGAGCCTATTCCTCTGGAAACACCATATATTTT

v_gene: TRBV4-1
abundance: .
j_gene: TRBJ2-3
d_gene: .
CDR3aa: CASSQDFFSSTQYF
CDR3nt: TGCGCCAGCAGCCAAGATTTCTTCTCCAGTACGCAGTATTTT

v_gene: TRBV7-3
abundance: .
j_gene: TRBJ1-1
d_gene: .
CDR3aa: CASSLPGQGQAFF
CDR3nt: TGTGCCAGCAGCCTCCCGGGGCAGGGACAAGCTTTCTTT

v_gene: TRBV19
abundance: .
j_gene: TRBJ2-5
d_gene: .
CDR3aa: CASSIAGPQETQYF
CDR3nt: TGTGCCAGTAGTATTGCGGGTCCTCAAGAGACCCAGTACTTC

v_gene: TRBV30
abundance: .
j_gene: TRBJ2-1
d_gene: TRBD2
CDR3aa: CAWRLAGGYNEQFF
CDR3nt: TGTGCCTGGAGGTTAGCGGGAGGATACAATGAGCAGTTCTTC

v_gene: TRBV7-2
abundance: .
j_gene: TRBJ2-7
d_gene: TRBD2
CDR3aa: CASSTRLAGPPTYEQYF
CDR3nt: TGTGCCAGCAGCACCCGACTAGCGGGCCCCCCAACCTACGAGCAGTACTTC